A selection of T cell receptor beta chains follows, all from one sample in a study of blood T cells in healthy people across ages. One entry per CDR3 protein results from TCRdb running MiXCR on the 5' RACE reads. The sample comprises under 2,000,000 distinct CDR3 sequences, roughly 49% of which are singletons, and about 2.1% rests with the top ten. The sequenced material came from blood. The receptors shown here come from a woman in her 40s in good health. Each CDR3 is given with its conserved first and last residue. The D gene is left open where the match is weak. Clone size is given for some rows only: seen once, a few or many times, or a class if the clone is expanded.

TRBV20-1	-	TRBJ1-2	few	CSARGRKSFYGYTF	TGCAGTGCTAGAGGACGGAAGAGTTTCTATGGCTACACCTTC
TRBV28	-	TRBJ1-2	-	CANISSGYYGYTF	TGTGCCAACATTTCGTCGGGTTACTATGGCTACACCTTC
TRBV7-8	-	TRBJ2-1	few	CASSLGLDRRYSEQFF	TGTGCCAGCAGCTTAGGGCTAGATCGCCGCTATTCTGAGCAGTTCTTC
TRBV19	-	TRBJ1-5	-	CASSRGPAEYQPQHF	TGTGCCAGTAGTAGAGGTCCGGCAGAATATCAGCCCCAGCATTTT
TRBV7-9	-	TRBJ2-1	few	CASSSSTGSSYNEQFF	TGTGCCAGCAGCTCCTCCACAGGGAGCTCCTACAATGAGCAGTTCTTC
TRBV20-1	-	TRBJ1-5	-	CSAKLQGAGQPQHF	TGCAGTGCTAAGCTACAGGGCGCGGGTCAGCCCCAGCATTTT
TRBV11-2	-	TRBJ2-1	-	CASGVRLEENEQFF	TGTGCCAGCGGCGTAAGGCTAGAGGAAAATGAGCAGTTCTTC
TRBV28	TRBD2	TRBJ2-5	few	CASRSGGALETQYF	TGTGCCAGCAGATCCGGGGGGGCATTAGAGACCCAGTACTTC
TRBV4-3	TRBD1	TRBJ1-6	-	CASSQGDRESSPLHF	TGCGCCAGCAGCCAAGGGGACAGGGAAAGTTCACCCCTCCACTTT
TRBV27	-	TRBJ2-7	-	CASRTRTPYEQYF	TGTGCCAGCAGGACACGAACCCCCTACGAGCAGTACTTC
TRBV12-3/TRBV12-4	-	TRBJ1-5	few	CASSFSGNSNQPQHF	TGTGCCAGCAGTTTTTCAGGGAATAGCAATCAGCCCCAGCATTTT
TRBV20-1	TRBD2	TRBJ2-5	-	CSARTVTGLAGAETQYF	TGCAGTGCTAGAACAGTAACGGGACTAGCGGGGGCGGAGACCCAGTACTTC
TRBV10-3	-	TRBJ2-4	few	CAISESMGGAPKNIQYF	TGTGCCATCAGTGAGTCGATGGGGGGCGCGCCCAAAAACATTCAGTACTTC
TRBV4-3	-	TRBJ2-5	few	CASSQEAEQETQYF	TGCGCCAGCAGCCAGGAGGCAGAACAAGAGACCCAGTACTTC
TRBV12-5	TRBD2	TRBJ2-7	-	CASGLALAGVYEQYF	TGTGCTAGTGGTTTGGCTCTAGCGGGGGTATACGAGCAGTACTTC
TRBV7-2	TRBD2	TRBJ2-3	-	CASSSVAGPDTQYF	TGTGCCAGCAGCTCCGTAGCGGGCCCAGATACGCAGTATTTT
TRBV5-6	-	TRBJ2-3	-	CASSLPDGDTQYF	TGTGCCAGCAGTTTACCGGACGGAGATACGCAGTATTTT
TRBV5-1	-	TRBJ2-5	-	CASTLNGQETQYF	TGCGCCAGCACCCTAAACGGACAAGAGACCCAGTACTTC
TRBV11-1	TRBD1	TRBJ2-6	few	CASSDDRVGSGANVLTF	TGTGCCAGCAGCGATGACAGGGTGGGATCTGGGGCCAACGTCCTGACTTTC
TRBV4-3	TRBD2	TRBJ2-1	-	CASSQVGGGYNEQFF	TGCGCCAGCAGCCAAGTGGGCGGGGGTTACAATGAGCAGTTCTTC
TRBV11-1	TRBD1	TRBJ2-5	-	CASSYNGQGGTGETQYF	TGTGCCAGCAGCTATAACGGACAGGGGGGTACTGGAGAGACCCAGTACTTC
TRBV29-1	-	TRBJ2-5	few	CSVAPTGNRQETQYF	TGCAGCGTTGCTCCCACTGGAAATCGCCAAGAGACCCAGTACTTC
TRBV4-2	TRBD2	TRBJ2-1	-	CASSQPVGGGYNEQFF	TGTGCCAGCAGCCAACCGGTCGGGGGGGGTTACAATGAGCAGTTCTTC
TRBV6-5	-	TRBJ1-4	once	CASSYSKGSANEKLFF	TGTGCCAGCAGTTACTCGAAAGGGTCTGCTAATGAAAAACTGTTTTTT
TRBV7-2	-	TRBJ1-4	-	CASSPRTARNEKLFF	TGTGCCAGCAGCCCCCGTACAGCGAGGAATGAAAAACTGTTTTTT
TRBV5-1	TRBD1	TRBJ2-1	-	CASSLGDRTGKYNEQFF	TGCGCCAGCAGCTTGGGTGACCGGACAGGGAAGTACAATGAGCAGTTCTTC
TRBV28	-	TRBJ1-2	few	CASSSTTVTERGSYGYTF	TGTGCCAGCAGTTCTACTACCGTGACAGAGAGGGGCAGCTATGGCTACACCTTC
TRBV15	TRBD1	TRBJ2-7	-	CATRKRGGTGQYNEQYF	TGTGCCACCAGAAAAAGAGGCGGGACAGGGCAGTACAATGAGCAGTACTTC
TRBV5-6	-	TRBJ2-7	-	CASSLAGAPDEQYF	TGTGCCAGCAGCTTGGCAGGGGCCCCCGACGAGCAGTACTTC
TRBV29-1	-	TRBJ1-2	-	CSVEDSGQWGYTF	TGCAGCGTTGAAGACTCCGGACAGTGGGGCTACACCTTC
TRBV20-1	-	TRBJ2-1	-	CSAGRGETQFF	TGCAGTGCCGGTCGCGGGGAGACCCAGTTCTTC
TRBV7-2	-	TRBJ2-1	once	CASSLVPGSYDEQFF	TGTGCCAGCAGCTTAGTGCCCGGCTCCTACGATGAGCAGTTCTTC
TRBV25-1	-	TRBJ2-3	-	CASSDFPPSTDTQYF	TGTGCCAGCAGTGATTTTCCTCCCAGCACAGATACGCAGTATTTT
TRBV7-3	TRBD2	TRBJ2-1	few	CASSLTRGDYNEQFF	TGTGCCAGCAGCTTAACGCGGGGGGACTACAATGAGCAGTTCTTC
TRBV4-1	-	TRBJ2-3	few	CASSQGNRPSTDTQYF	TGCGCCAGCAGCCAAGGAAACAGACCTAGCACAGATACGCAGTATTTT
TRBV6-6	TRBD1	TRBJ2-5	few	CASSYSDRDPETQYF	TGTGCCAGCAGTTACTCCGACAGGGACCCCGAGACCCAGTACTTC
TRBV12-3/TRBV12-4	TRBD2	TRBJ2-7	few	CASSHSGTGLYEQYF	TGTGCCAGCAGTCATAGCGGGACGGGACTTTACGAGCAGTACTTC
TRBV5-1	TRBD2	TRBJ2-7	few	CASSLWGGTTSYEQYF	TGCGCCAGCAGCTTGTGGGGGGGGACGACGAGCTACGAGCAGTACTTC
TRBV25-1	TRBD1	TRBJ1-6	few	CASSLRGQGAYSPLHF	TGTGCCAGCAGTCTAAGAGGCCAGGGGGCCTATTCACCCCTCCACTTT
TRBV7-2	-	TRBJ2-1	-	CASSRTYGEQFF	TGTGCCAGCAGCAGGACGTATGGCGAGCAGTTCTTC
TRBV7-2	TRBD2	TRBJ2-5	-	CASSALGPGLAGNQETQYF	TGTGCCAGCAGCGCCCTCGGACCGGGACTAGCGGGGAACCAAGAGACCCAGTACTTC
TRBV12-3/TRBV12-4	-	TRBJ2-1	-	CASRTLFNEQFF	TGTGCCAGCCGGACGCTATTCAATGAGCAGTTCTTC